The 30 T cell receptor beta chains reported below all come from one sample, sequenced in a study of cytomegalovirus exposure and HLA in healthy donors. This PCR relied on a set of 60 Vbeta primers and 13 Jbeta primers. The data were produced by immunoSEQ multiplex PCR, yet TCRdb's version contains in-frame clones alone and is incomplete. In the table there are roughly 150,000 clones, 73% of which are singletons. Specimen: PBMCs. The source of these receptors is a woman aged 18-29 years in good health and CMV-seronegative.

The chain employs TRBV29-1 and TRBJ2-1, with 8 bases fitting TRBD2. This CDR3 spans 13 amino acids. V lost 7 bases to trimming and J lost 3 bases; unmatched junction nucleotides: 5. Looked up from germline, CDR1 is SQVTM and CDR2 is ANQGSEA. The CDR3 coding sequence is TGCAGCGCTGGGCGGGGGGACTACAATGAGCAGTTCTTC. This translates into CSAGRGDYNEQFF.

This chain joins TRBV5-1 and TRBJ1-6; 10 bases agree with TRBD1. With V trimmed by 3 bases and J by 5 bases, 2 bases remained unmatched. The CDR3 covers 15 residues. Germline V gene sequence: CDR1 SGHRS, CDR2 YFSETQ. The CDR3: CASSWDRGDNSPLHF. The CDR3 DNA follows: TGCGCCAGCAGCTGGGACAGGGGTGATAATTCACCCCTCCACTTT.

The chain links TRBV19 to TRBJ1-2; no reliable D call. Germline values: CDR1 LNHDA, CDR2 SQIVND (reference sequence). Deletions cut 5 bases from V and 7 bases from J, with 14 bases between. CDR3 length equals 13 residues. CDR3 coding DNA: TGTGCCAGTAGTGCTATAGCGACGGGTGGCTACACCTTC. Amino acids: CASSAIATGGYTF.

V and J are TRBV5-1 and TRBJ2-1; TRBD1 aligns across 8 bases. Per germline, CDR1 SGHRS and CDR2 YFSETQ. Losses at the gene ends were 7 bases for V and 3 bases for J; bases not matched to a gene: 3. CDR3 length equals 13 residues. CDR3 loop: CASGTGGYNEQFF. The DNA for the CDR3 is TGCGCCAGCGGCACAGGGGGCTACAATGAGCAGTTCTTC.

This clone was seen only a few times. The rearrangement joins TRBV7-8 to TRBJ2-1; 7 bases are a match to TRBD2. The CDR3 consists of 16 residues. Trimming removed 2 bases from V and 2 bases from J; junction bases left unmatched: 6. From germline, CDR1 is SGHVS and CDR2 FQNEAQ. The CDR3 is CASSLIGAGAYNEQFF. In DNA form, the CDR3 reads TGTGCCAGCAGCTTAATAGGGGCGGGGGCCTACAATGAGCAGTTCTTC.

The chain has TRBV7-3 and TRBJ2-5; 12 nucleotides line up with TRBD2. The CDR3 sequence is 19 residues long. Germline V gene lookup returns CDR1 SGHTA and CDR2 FQGTGA. Trimming at V came to 4 bases and at J to 1 base, leaving 13 bases not matched to a gene. CDR3 sequence: CASSSQTSGGRMIQETQYF. The DNA of the CDR3 is TGTGCCAGCAGCTCCCAGACTAGCGGGGGCCGCATGATCCAAGAGACCCAGTACTTC. Full variable domain (remainder filled in from reference TRBV7-3 and TRBJ2-5): GAGVSQTPSNKVTEKGKYVELRCDPISGHTALYWYRQSLGQGPEFLIYFQGTGAADDSGLPNDRFFAVRPEGSVSTLKIQRTERGDSAVYLCASSSQTSGGRMIQETQYFGPGTRLLVL.

The gene calls are TRBV2 and TRBJ2-2; D perhaps matches TRBD2 (5 bases). The germline V and J ends were trimmed by 7 bases and 4 bases, with 13 bases remaining between them. CDR1 is SNHLY, CDR2 FYNNEI, per germline. This CDR3 is 14 amino acids long. The CDR3 reads CASKRLLLTGELFF. CDR3 DNA: TGTGCCAGCAAAAGACTACTCCTCACCGGGGAGCTGTTTTTT.

V is TRBV18 and J is TRBJ2-7; a possible D gene is TRBD1 (6 bases). V lost 5 bases and J lost 4, with 9 bases in between. Looked up from germline, CDR1 is KGHSH and CDR2 is LQKENI. The CDR3 consists of 12 residues. DNA of the CDR3: TGTGCCAGCTCAGCGGACAGTTACGAGCAGTACTTC. As protein: CASSADSYEQYF.

This clone was found once. The rearrangement links TRBV6-6 to TRBJ1-5; D perhaps matches TRBD1 (5 bases). The CDR3 has 14 amino acids. V was clipped by 5 bases and J by 4 bases, with 12 bases between them. Germline-derived CDR1 and CDR2 are MNHNY and SVGAGI (reference sequence). The CDR3 reads CASSRREENQPQHF. The CDR3 DNA is TGTGCCAGCAGTCGCAGGGAAGAGAATCAGCCCCAGCATTTT.

The V and J genes are TRBV6-6 and TRBJ1-1; D gene unclear. Germline V CDR1 and CDR2: MNHNY, SVGAGI (reference sequence). V was trimmed by 8 bases and J by 4 bases, leaving 14 bases between them. There are 13 residues in the CDR3. DNA of the CDR3: TGTGCCAGCTCATTAGAGGAAACCACTGAAGCTTTCTTT. Translating gives CASSLEETTEAFF.

This sequence joins TRBV4-3 and TRBJ2-7; TRBD1 aligns across 11 bases. The trim removed 4 bases at V and 3 bases at J, leaving 2 bases unmatched. CDR1 and CDR2 from the germline V gene are LGHNA and YSLEER. CDR3 length: 14 amino acids. The CDR3 sequence is CASSPGTGGYEQYF. CDR3 coding DNA: TGCGCCAGCAGCCCCGGGACAGGGGGCTACGAGCAGTACTTC.

CDR3 sequence: CAWSVVGRDLNEQFF. CDR3 sequence (DNA): TGTGCCTGGAGTGTAGTCGGGAGGGATCTCAATGAGCAGTTCTTC. This rearrangement joins TRBV30 to TRBJ2-1; 8 bases align to TRBD2. This CDR3 region has 15 residues. Per germline, CDR1 GTSNPN and CDR2 SVGIG (reference sequence). The junction had 7 bases not matched to a gene; V was cut back by 0 bases and J by 6 bases.

The chain recombines TRBV9 with TRBJ1-1; D is unclear. This CDR3 has 12 residues. V lost 4 bases to trimming and J lost 4 bases, with 8 bases between them. Per the germline V gene, CDR1 is SGDLS and CDR2 is YYNGEE. The CDR3 nucleotides read TGTGCCAGCAGCCCCCACGGCACTGAAGCTTTCTTT. Residues: CASSPHGTEAFF. The complete variable domain, with remaining parts taken from reference TRBV9 and TRBJ1-1, reads DSGVTQTPKHLITATGQRVTLRCSPRSGDLSVYWYQQSLDQGLQFLIQYYNGEERAKGNILERFSAQQFPDLHSELNLSSLELGDSALYFCASSPHGTEAFFGQGTRLTVV.

CDR3 protein: CASSLNLDRGPLHF. The DNA of the CDR3 is TGTGCCAGCAGCTTAAACCTGGACAGGGGCCCCCTCCACTTT. This rearrangement joins TRBV9 to TRBJ1-6, with 9 positions matching TRBD1. The CDR3 consists of 14 residues. Unmatched junction bases numbered 9, after V lost 4 bases and J lost 13 bases. Germline CDR1 and CDR2: SGDLS and YYNGEE.

The chain links TRBV6-6 to TRBJ1-1, with unresolved D. Germline assignment: CDR1 MNHNY and CDR2 SVGAGI (reference sequence). The CDR3 consists of 12 residues. The V and J ends lost 8 bases and 0 bases respectively, with 7 bases between them. CDR3 sequence: CASGRVNTEAFF. In nucleotides, the CDR3 is TGTGCCAGCGGGAGGGTGAACACTGAAGCTTTCTTT.

The CDR3 sequence: CASSYTGPYEQYF. The DNA for the CDR3 is TGTGCCAGCAGCTATACAGGGCCCTACGAGCAGTACTTC. V and J are TRBV14 and TRBJ2-7; maybe TRBD1 (6 bases). The length of the CDR3 is 13 residues. Trimming shortened V by 5 bases and J by 2 bases, and 10 bases separated the two germline ends. CDR1 is SGHDN, CDR2 FVKESK, per germline.

The CDR3 loop reads CASSSTVTGAYEQYF. The CDR3 DNA reads as TGTGCCAGCAGCTCGACCGTGACAGGGGCCTACGAGCAGTACTTC. V and J are TRBV11-2 and TRBJ2-7; 8 bases map to TRBD1. CDR3 length equals 15 residues. V was pared by 4 bases and J by 2 bases, with 7 bases of the junction left unmatched. Germline V CDR1 and CDR2: SGHAT, FQNNGV.

The chain joins TRBV27 to TRBJ2-7, with D maybe TRBD1 (6 bases). The CDR3 length is 14 residues. Germline V lookup: CDR1 MNHEY, CDR2 SMNVEV (reference sequence). The germline V and J ends were trimmed by 3 bases and 2 bases, with 11 bases remaining between them. The CDR3 loop is CASSFGTRTYEQYF. CDR3 nucleotides: TGTGCCAGCAGTTTCGGGACAAGAACCTACGAGCAGTACTTC.

V gene TRBV5-4 combines with J gene TRBJ1-1; 9 bases fit TRBD1. From germline, CDR1 is SGHNT and CDR2 YYREEE (reference sequence). The V segment lost 5 bases and the J segment 1 base; nucleotides outside the gene matches: 12. This CDR3 spans 17 amino acids. The CDR3 nucleotides read TGTGCCAGCAGACCCGGCTCTCCGGACAGGGGGAACACTGAAGCTTTCTTT. This sequence encodes CASRPGSPDRGNTEAFF.

The genes are TRBV19 and TRBJ1-1; TRBD1 matches at 8 bases. Per germline, CDR1 LNHDA and CDR2 SQIVND (reference sequence). The CDR3 is made up of 15 amino acids. Trimming cost V 0 bases and J 4 bases; bases outside gene matches: 4. The CDR3 coding sequence is TGTGCCAGTAGTATAGACAGGGGGCTGGGCACTGAAGCTTTCTTT. It specifies CASSIDRGLGTEAFF.

The chain uses TRBV6-5 and TRBJ1-6, with 9 bases that match TRBD1. J lost 9 bases, V lost 4 bases, and 7 bases had no gene match. CDR1 is MNHEY, CDR2 SVGAGI, per germline. The CDR3 covers 15 residues. The CDR3 DNA is TGTGCCAGCAGTTTACAGGGGGCTAAGGGTTCACCCCTCCACTTT. Translating gives CASSLQGAKGSPLHF.

The gene calls are TRBV7-9 and TRBJ2-7; 10 nucleotides match TRBD2. V dropped 3 bases and J dropped 0; count of bases not matched to a gene: 2. The germline gives CDR1 SEHNR, CDR2 FQNEAQ (reference sequence). CDR3 length equals 15 residues. This chain's CDR3 is CASSFSGGPSYEQYF. Here the CDR3 DNA reads TGTGCCAGCAGCTTTAGCGGGGGGCCCTCCTACGAGCAGTACTTC.

In this sample, this clone turned up once. The chain has TRBV4-3 and TRBJ1-1; 8 bases map to TRBD1. The CDR3 runs to 15 residues. Germline values: CDR1 LGHNA, CDR2 YSLEER. With 4 bases clipped from V and 4 bases from J, the junction kept 8 bases outside the gene matches. The chain's CDR3 is CASSLRSGGITEAFF. The CDR3 DNA is TGCGCCAGCAGCCTTAGATCAGGGGGCATCACTGAAGCTTTCTTT.

This clone is a singleton in its sample. This chain joins TRBV19 and TRBJ2-1, with TRBD2 matching over 9 bases. The J segment lost 3 bases and the V segment lost 1 base, leaving 13 bases of the junction unmatched. The germline V gene has CDR1 LNHDA and CDR2 SQIVND (reference sequence). This CDR3 has 19 amino acids. DNA for the CDR3: TGTGCCAGTAGTATAGGGAGGCTCCGGGCGGGAGGGTTCTACAATGAGCAGTTCTTC. It translates to CASSIGRLRAGGFYNEQFF.

This chain links TRBV6-5 with TRBJ1-1; 10 nucleotides line up with TRBD1. The trim removed 2 bases at V and 8 bases at J, leaving 8 bases unmatched. Germline V gene lookup returns CDR1 MNHEY and CDR2 SVGAGI. The CDR3 has 15 residues. The CDR3 is CASSYTGTGDGEAFF. The DNA of the CDR3 is TGTGCCAGCAGTTACACCGGGACAGGGGATGGGGAAGCTTTCTTT.

In its sample, this clone was seen once. The gene calls are TRBV19 and TRBJ2-1, with D possibly TRBD2 on 5 matching bases. This CDR3 is 14 amino acids long. Trimming took off 5 bases at V and 5 bases at J, with 13 bases between the two ends. CDR1 LNHDA and CDR2 SQIVND come from the germline V gene (reference sequence). The CDR3 DNA sequence: TGTGCCAGTAGTGCCGGGGTGAGACACAATGAGCAGTTCTTC. Its protein product is CASSAGVRHNEQFF.

V and J are TRBV19 and TRBJ1-5; D unresolved. Germline values: CDR1 LNHDA, CDR2 SQIVND (reference sequence). This CDR3 has 11 amino acids. The V end was cut by 6 bases, the J end by 12 bases, with 12 bases between. CDR3 sequence: CASRKARVQHF. The CDR3 bases are TGTGCCAGTAGGAAAGCGAGGGTCCAGCATTTT.

V and J are TRBV7-8 and TRBJ2-7, with a weak D call TRBD1 (6 bases). The CDR3 runs to 14 residues. The germline V gene has CDR1 SGHVS and CDR2 FQNEAQ. V was cut by 1 base and J by 4 bases, with 11 bases left in between. CDR3 protein: CASSLDGGSYEQYF. The CDR3 DNA follows: TGTGCCAGCAGCTTAGATGGGGGCTCGTACGAGCAGTACTTC. The complete variable domain, with remaining parts taken from reference TRBV7-8 and TRBJ2-7, reads GAGVSQSPRYKVAKRGQDVALRCDPISGHVSLFWYQQALGQGPEFLTYFQNEAQLDKSGLPSDRFFAERPEGSVSTLKIQRTQQEDSAVYLCASSLDGGSYEQYFGPGTRLTVT.

The genes are TRBV9 and TRBJ2-3; the D gene is possibly TRBD2 (6 bases). The CDR3 is made up of 14 amino acids. CDR1 SGDLS and CDR2 YYNGEE come from the germline V gene. Trimming cost V 3 bases and J 5 bases, with 13 bases left between them. CDR3 amino acids: CASSGYTGGDTQYF. The CDR3 DNA follows: TGTGCCAGCAGCGGGTATACCGGGGGAGATACGCAGTATTTT.

The CDR3 sequence: CASRGTAINSPLHF. The DNA for the CDR3 is TGTGCCAGCAGGGGGACAGCTATTAATTCACCCCTCCACTTT. The V call is TRBV6-5, the J call TRBJ1-6; 7 bases are shared with TRBD1. This CDR3 contains 14 residues. In germline, CDR1 is MNHEY, CDR2 SVGAGI. The V and J ends lost 6 bases and 6 bases, in that order; junction bases with no gene match: 5.